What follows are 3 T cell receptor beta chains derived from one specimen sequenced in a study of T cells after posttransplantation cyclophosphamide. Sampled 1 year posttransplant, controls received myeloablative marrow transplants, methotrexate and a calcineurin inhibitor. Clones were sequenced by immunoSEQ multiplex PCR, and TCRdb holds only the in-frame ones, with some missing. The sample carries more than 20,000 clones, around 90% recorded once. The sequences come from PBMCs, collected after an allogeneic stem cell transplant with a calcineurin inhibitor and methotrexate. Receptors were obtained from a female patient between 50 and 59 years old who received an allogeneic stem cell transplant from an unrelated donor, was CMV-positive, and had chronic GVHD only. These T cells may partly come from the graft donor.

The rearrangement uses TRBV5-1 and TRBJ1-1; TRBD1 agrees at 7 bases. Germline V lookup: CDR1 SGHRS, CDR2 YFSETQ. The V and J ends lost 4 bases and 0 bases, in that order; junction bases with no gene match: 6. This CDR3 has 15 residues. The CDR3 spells CASSTQTGLNTEAFF. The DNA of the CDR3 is TGCGCCAGCAGCACCCAGACAGGGTTGAACACTGAAGCTTTCTTT.

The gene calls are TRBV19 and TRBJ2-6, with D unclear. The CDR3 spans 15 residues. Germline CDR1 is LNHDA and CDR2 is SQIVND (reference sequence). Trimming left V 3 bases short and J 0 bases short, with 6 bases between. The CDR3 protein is CASSIPGSGANVLTF. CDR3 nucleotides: TGTGCCAGTAGTATTCCGGGCTCTGGGGCCAACGTCCTGACTTTC.

This chain's CDR3 is CASSPQGDRGRTKQYF. The CDR3 DNA sequence: TGTGCCAGCTCACCGCAAGGGGACAGGGGGCGAACTAAGCAGTACTTC. The V gene is TRBV18, the J gene TRBJ2-5, with 12 nucleotides matching TRBD1. This CDR3 is built from 16 residues. Trimming took 3 bases from V and 11 from J; bases not matched to a gene: 13. Germline CDR1 is KGHSH and CDR2 is LQKENI.